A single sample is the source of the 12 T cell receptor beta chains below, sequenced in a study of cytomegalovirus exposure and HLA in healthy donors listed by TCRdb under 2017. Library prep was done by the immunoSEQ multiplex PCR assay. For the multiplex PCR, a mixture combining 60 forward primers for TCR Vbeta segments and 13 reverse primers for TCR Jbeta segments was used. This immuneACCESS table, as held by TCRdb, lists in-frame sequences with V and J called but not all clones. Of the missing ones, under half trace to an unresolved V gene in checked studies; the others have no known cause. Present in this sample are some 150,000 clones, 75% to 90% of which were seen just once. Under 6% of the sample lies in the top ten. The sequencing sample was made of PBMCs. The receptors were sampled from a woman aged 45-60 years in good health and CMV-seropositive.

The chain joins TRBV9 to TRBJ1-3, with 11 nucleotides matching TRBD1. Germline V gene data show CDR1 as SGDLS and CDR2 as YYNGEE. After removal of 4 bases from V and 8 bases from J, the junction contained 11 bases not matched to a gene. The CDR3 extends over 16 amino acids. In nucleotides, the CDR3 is TGTGCCAGCAGCCCCCCGTGGACAGGGGGCTTGGACACCATATATTTT. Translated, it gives CASSPPWTGGLDTIYF. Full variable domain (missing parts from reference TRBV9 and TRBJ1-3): DSGVTQTPKHLITATGQRVTLRCSPRSGDLSVYWYQQSLDQGLQFLIQYYNGEERAKGNILERFSAQQFPDLHSELNLSSLELGDSALYFCASSPPWTGGLDTIYFGEGSWLTVV.

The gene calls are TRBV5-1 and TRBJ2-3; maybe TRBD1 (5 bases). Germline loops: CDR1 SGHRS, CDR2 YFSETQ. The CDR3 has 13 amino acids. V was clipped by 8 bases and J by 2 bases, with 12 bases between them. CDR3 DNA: TGCGCCAGTCGATCGACAGACACAGATACGCAGTATTTT. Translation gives CASRSTDTDTQYF. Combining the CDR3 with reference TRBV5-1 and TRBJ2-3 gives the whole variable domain KAGVTQTPRYLIKTRGQQVTLSCSPISGHRSVSWYQQTPGQGLQFLFEYFSETQRNKGNFPGRFSGRQFSNSRSEMNVSTLELGDSALYLCASRSTDTDTQYFGPGTRLTVL.

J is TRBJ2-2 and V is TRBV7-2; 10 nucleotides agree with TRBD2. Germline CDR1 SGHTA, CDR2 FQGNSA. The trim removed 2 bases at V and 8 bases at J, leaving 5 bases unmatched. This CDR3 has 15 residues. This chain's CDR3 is CASSLTLAGVGELFF. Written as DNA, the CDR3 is TGTGCCAGCAGCTTAACGCTAGCGGGAGTTGGGGAGCTGTTTTTT.

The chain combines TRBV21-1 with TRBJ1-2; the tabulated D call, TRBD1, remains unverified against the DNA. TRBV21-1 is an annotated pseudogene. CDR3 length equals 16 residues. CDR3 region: CASSKGGTGRVYGYTF. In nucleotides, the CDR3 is TGTGCCAGCAGCAAAGGCGGGACAGGGAGGGTCTATGGCTACACCTTC.

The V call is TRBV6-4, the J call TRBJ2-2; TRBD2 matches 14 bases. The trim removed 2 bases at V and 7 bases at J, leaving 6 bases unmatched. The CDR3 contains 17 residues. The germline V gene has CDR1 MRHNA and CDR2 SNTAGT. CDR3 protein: CASSDGTSGSPGGELFF. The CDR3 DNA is TGTGCCAGCAGTGACGGGACTAGCGGGAGCCCGGGCGGGGAGCTGTTTTTT.

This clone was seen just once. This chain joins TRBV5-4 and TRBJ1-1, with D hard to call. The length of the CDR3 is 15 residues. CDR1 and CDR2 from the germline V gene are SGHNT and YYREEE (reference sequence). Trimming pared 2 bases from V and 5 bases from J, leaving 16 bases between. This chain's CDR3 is CASSFQMRGNTEAFF. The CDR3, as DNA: TGTGCCAGCAGCTTTCAAATGCGGGGTAATACTGAAGCTTTCTTT.

The CDR3 sequence is CAWSYGPSGGFTGELFF. In DNA, the CDR3 is TGTGCCTGGTCCTACGGCCCCAGCGGCGGATTCACCGGGGAGCTGTTTTTT. The V gene is TRBV30, the J gene TRBJ2-2, with a possible D match to TRBD2 (5 bases). V was cut by 5 bases and J by 4 bases, with 23 bases left in between. Germline lookup yields CDR1 GTSNPN and CDR2 SVGIG (reference sequence). The CDR3 extends over 17 amino acids. The whole variable domain, filled in from reference TRBV30 and TRBJ2-2, reads SQTIHQWPATLVQPVGSPLSLECTVEGTSNPNLYWYRQAAGRGLQLLFYSVGIGQISSEVPQNLSASRPQDRQFILSSKKLLLSDSGFYLCAWSYGPSGGFTGELFFGEGSRLTVL.

CDR3 residues: CATSGSGGGSQPQHF. The CDR3 DNA reads as TGTGCCACCAGCGGGTCCGGCGGGGGATCTCAGCCCCAGCATTTT. The V gene is TRBV15, the J gene TRBJ1-5; possible D gene TRBD1, 5 bases. Trimming shortened V by 5 bases and J by 6 bases, and 17 bases separated the two germline ends. Germline V gene lookup returns CDR1 LNHNV and CDR2 YYDKDF (reference sequence). CDR3 length: 15 residues.

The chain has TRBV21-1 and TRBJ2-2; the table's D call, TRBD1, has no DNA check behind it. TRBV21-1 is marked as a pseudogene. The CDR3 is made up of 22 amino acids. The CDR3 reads CASSKKGARGIRGWANTGELFF. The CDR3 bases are TGTGCCAGCAGCAAAAAGGGGGCCCGGGGGATCAGGGGGTGGGCGAACACCGGGGAGCTGTTTTTT.

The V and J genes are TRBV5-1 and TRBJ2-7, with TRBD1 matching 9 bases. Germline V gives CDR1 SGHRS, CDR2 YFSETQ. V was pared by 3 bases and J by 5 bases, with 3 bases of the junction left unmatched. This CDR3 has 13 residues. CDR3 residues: CASSSGTGNEQYF. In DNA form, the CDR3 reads TGCGCCAGCAGCTCCGGGACAGGGAACGAGCAGTACTTC.

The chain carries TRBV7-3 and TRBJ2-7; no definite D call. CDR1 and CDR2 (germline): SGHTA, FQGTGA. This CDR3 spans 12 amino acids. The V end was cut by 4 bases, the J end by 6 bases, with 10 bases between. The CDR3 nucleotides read TGTGCCAGCAGCTCGCCCGGTGCCGAGCAGTACTTC. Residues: CASSSPGAEQYF.

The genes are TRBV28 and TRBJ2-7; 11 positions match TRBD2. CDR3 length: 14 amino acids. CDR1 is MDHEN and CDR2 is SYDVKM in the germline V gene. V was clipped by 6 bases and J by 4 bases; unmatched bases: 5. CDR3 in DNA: TGTGCCAGCAGGGTAGCGGGAGGGCCGTACGAGCAGTACTTC. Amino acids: CASRVAGGPYEQYF. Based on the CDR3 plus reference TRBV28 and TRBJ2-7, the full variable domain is DVKVTQSSRYLVKRTGEKVFLECVQDMDHENMFWYRQDPGLGLRLIYFSYDVKMKEKGDIPEGYSVSREKKERFSLILESASTNQTSMYLCASRVAGGPYEQYFGPGTRLTVT.